A single T cell receptor (beta chain) is shown here with its context. Antigen: not known. The entry originates in a study of T cells in narcolepsy. Turning to the study itself: Healthy controls were enrolled alongside patients with narcolepsy type 1 or type 2. Study-wide results and caveats: Reportedly, autoreactive clonotypes were serially detected in patients' blood but not controls'. Autoreactive clone sequences were missing from some blood memory CD4+ repertoires. Same-patient CSF and blood CD4+ T cell clonotypes included HCRT-specific and TRIB2-specific autoreactive ones.

Germline V gene lookup returns CDR1 MNHEY and CDR2 SVGAGI. Trimming left V 6 bases short and J 2 bases short, with 8 bases between. This CDR3 is built from 13 residues. TCRdb keeps only in-frame clones here, not all; method: immunoSEQ multiplex PCR. Among fewer than 35,000 clones listed, 78% were seen once. This sequence was found in a human donor with narcolepsy. The sample comprised CD45RA- memory CD4+ T cells from PBMCs. V gene TRBV6-5 combines with J gene TRBJ1-3; D perhaps matches TRBD1 (5 bases). CDR3 sequence (DNA): TGTGCCAGCAGCGGGGACCCTGGAAACACCATATATTTT. It yields the protein CASSGDPGNTIYF.